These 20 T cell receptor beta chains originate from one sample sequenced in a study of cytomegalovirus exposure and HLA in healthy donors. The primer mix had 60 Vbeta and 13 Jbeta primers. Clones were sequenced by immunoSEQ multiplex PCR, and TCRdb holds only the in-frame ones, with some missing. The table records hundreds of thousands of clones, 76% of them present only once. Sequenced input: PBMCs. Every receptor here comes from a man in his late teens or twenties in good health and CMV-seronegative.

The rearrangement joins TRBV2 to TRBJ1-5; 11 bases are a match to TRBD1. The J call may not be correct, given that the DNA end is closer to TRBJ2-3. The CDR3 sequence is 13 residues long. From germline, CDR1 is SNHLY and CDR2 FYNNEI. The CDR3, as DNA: TGTGCCAGCAGTGGGGACAGGGGGTGGCCCCAGTATTTT. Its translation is CASSGDRGWPQYF.

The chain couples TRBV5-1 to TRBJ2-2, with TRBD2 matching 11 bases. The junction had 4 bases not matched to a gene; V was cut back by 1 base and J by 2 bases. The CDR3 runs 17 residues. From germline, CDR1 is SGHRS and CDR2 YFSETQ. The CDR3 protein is CASSLLAGGLNTGELFF. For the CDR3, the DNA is TGCGCCAGCAGCTTGCTAGCGGGAGGCCTCAACACCGGGGAGCTGTTTTTT.

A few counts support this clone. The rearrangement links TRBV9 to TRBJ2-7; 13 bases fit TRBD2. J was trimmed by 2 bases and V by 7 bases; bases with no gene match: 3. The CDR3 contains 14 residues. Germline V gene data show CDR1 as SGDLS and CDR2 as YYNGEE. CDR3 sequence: CASAGTSGTYEQYF. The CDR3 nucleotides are TGTGCCAGCGCCGGGACTAGCGGGACCTACGAGCAGTACTTC.

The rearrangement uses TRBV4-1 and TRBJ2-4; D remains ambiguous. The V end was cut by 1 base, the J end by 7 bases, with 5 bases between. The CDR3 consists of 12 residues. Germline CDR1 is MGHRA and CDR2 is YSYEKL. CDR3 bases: TGCGCCAGCAGCCAAGTATCGAACATTCAGTACTTC. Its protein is CASSQVSNIQYF.

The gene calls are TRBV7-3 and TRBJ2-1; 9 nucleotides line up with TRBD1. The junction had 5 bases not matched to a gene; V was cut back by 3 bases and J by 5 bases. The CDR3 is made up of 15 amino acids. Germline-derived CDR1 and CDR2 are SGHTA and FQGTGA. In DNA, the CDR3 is TGTGCCAGCAGCTTTACGGGACAGGGAAACAATGAGCAGTTCTTC. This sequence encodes CASSFTGQGNNEQFF.

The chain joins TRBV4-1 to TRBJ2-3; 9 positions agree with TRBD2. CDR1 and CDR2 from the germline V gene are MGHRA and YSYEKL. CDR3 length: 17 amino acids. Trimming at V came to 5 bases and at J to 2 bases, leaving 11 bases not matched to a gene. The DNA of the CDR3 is TGCGCCAGCAGCTCCCGGTCGGTAGCGGGGGCCACAGATACGCAGTATTTT. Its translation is CASSSRSVAGATDTQYF.

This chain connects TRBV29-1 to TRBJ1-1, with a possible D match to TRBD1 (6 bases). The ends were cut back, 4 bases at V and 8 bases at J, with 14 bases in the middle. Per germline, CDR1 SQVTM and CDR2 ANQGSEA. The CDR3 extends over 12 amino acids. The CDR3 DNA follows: TGCAGCGTTGGGGCAGGACAGCCGGAAGCTTTCTTT. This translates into CSVGAGQPEAFF. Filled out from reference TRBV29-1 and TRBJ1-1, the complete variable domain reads SAVISQKPSRDICQRGTSLTIQCQVDSQVTMMFWYRQQPGQSLTLIATANQGSEATYESGFVIDKFPISRPNLTFSTLTVSNMSPEDSSIYLCSVGAGQPEAFFGQGTRLTVV.

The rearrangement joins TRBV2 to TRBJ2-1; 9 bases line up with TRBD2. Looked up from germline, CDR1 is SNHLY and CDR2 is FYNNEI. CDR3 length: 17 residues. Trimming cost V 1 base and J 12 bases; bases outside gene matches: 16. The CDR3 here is CASSEGGRLAALVGQFF. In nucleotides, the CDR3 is TGTGCCAGCAGTGAAGGGGGGAGACTAGCGGCCCTAGTTGGGCAGTTCTTC.

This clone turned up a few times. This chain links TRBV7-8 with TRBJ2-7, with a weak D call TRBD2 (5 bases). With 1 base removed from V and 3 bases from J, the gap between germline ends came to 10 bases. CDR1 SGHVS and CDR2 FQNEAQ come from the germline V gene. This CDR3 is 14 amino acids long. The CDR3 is CASSLGGKHYEQYF. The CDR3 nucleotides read TGTGCCAGCAGCTTAGGAGGGAAACACTACGAGCAGTACTTC.

DNA for the CDR3: TGTGCCAGCAGCGACCCCGGGGGGGCGAACTATGGCTACACCTTC. Its translation: CASSDPGGANYGYTF. V gene TRBV5-4 combines with J gene TRBJ1-2, with D possibly matching TRBD1 (6 bases). The CDR3 contains 15 residues. V was trimmed by 4 bases and J by 2 bases, leaving 15 bases between them. The germline V gene has CDR1 SGHNT and CDR2 YYREEE (reference sequence). Drawing the rest from reference TRBV5-4 and TRBJ1-2, the complete variable domain is ETGVTQSPTHLIKTRGQQVTLRCSSQSGHNTVSWYQQALGQGPQFIFQYYREEENGRGNFPPRFSGLQFPNYSSELNVNALELDDSALYLCASSDPGGANYGYTFGSGTRLTVV.

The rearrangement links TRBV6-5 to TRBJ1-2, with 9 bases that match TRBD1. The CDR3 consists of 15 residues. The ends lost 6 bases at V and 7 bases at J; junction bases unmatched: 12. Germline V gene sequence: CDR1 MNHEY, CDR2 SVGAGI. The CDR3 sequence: CASSPPGQGVGGYTF. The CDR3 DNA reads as TGTGCCAGCAGCCCTCCGGGACAGGGAGTGGGTGGCTACACCTTC.

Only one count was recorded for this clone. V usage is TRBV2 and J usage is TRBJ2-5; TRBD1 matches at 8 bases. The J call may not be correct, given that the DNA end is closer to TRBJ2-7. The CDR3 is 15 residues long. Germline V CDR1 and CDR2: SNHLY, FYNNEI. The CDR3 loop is CASSYGQGWSYEQYF. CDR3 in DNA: TGTGCCAGCAGTTATGGACAGGGATGGTCCTACGAGCAGTACTTC.

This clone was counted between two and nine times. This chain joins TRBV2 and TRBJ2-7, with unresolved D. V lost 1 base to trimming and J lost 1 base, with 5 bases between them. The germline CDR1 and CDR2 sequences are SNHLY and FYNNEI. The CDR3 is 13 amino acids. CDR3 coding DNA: TGTGCCAGCAGTGAAGGTGTATCCTACGAGCAGTACTTC. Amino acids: CASSEGVSYEQYF.

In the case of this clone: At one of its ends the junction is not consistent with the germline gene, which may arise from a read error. The CDR3 DNA sequence: TGTTCCAGCAGCTTTGGGGGCGGTGTTTACGAGCAGTACTTC. Protein product: CSSSFGGGVYEQYF. V gene TRBV7-9 combines with J gene TRBJ2-7, with D perhaps TRBD1 (6 bases). Germline V gives CDR1 SEHNR, CDR2 FQNEAQ (reference sequence). The CDR3 length is 14 residues. The variable domain in full, with the rest retrieved from reference TRBV7-9 and TRBJ2-7, is DTGVSQNPRHKITKRGQNVTFRCDPISEHNRLYWYRQTLGQGPEFLTYFQNEAQLEKSRLLSDRFSAERPKGSFSTLEIQRTEQGDSAMYLCSSSFGGGVYEQYFGPGTRLTVT.

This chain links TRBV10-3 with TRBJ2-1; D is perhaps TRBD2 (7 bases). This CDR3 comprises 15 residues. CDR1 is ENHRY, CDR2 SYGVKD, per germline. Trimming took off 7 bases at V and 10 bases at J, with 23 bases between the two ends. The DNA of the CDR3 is TGTGCCATCACCCATGGGGCGGGGGCCCGAGGGGAGCAGTTCTTC. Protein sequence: CAITHGAGARGEQFF.

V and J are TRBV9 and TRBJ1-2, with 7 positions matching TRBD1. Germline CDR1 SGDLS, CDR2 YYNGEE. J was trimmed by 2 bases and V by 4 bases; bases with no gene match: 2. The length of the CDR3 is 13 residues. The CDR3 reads CASSMDRNYGYTF. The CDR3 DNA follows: TGTGCCAGCAGCATGGACAGGAACTATGGCTACACCTTC.

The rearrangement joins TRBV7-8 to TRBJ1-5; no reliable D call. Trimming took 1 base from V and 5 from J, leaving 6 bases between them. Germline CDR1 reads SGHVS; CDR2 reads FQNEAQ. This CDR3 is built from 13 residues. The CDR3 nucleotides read TGTGCCAGCAGCTTAGTTATCGATCAGCCCCAGCATTTT. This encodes CASSLVIDQPQHF.

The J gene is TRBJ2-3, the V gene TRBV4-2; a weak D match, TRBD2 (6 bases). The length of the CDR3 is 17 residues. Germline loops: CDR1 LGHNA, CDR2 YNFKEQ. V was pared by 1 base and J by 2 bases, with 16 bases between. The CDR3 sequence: CASSQVGAEGFTDTQYF. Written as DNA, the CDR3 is TGTGCCAGCAGCCAAGTGGGAGCGGAGGGGTTCACAGATACGCAGTATTTT.

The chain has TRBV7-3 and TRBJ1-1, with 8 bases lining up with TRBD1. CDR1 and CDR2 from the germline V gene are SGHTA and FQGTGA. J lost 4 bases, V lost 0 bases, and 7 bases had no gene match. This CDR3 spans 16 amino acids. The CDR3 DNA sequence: TGTGCCAGCAGCTTAACGGGATCAGGGGGCCCCACTGAAGCTTTCTTT. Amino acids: CASSLTGSGGPTEAFF.

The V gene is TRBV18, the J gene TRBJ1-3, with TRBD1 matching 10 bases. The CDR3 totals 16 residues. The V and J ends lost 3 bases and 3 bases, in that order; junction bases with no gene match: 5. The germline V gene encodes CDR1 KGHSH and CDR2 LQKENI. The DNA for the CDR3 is TGTGCCAGCTCACCGGGACAGGGGTTAAATGGAAACACCATATATTTT. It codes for CASSPGQGLNGNTIYF.